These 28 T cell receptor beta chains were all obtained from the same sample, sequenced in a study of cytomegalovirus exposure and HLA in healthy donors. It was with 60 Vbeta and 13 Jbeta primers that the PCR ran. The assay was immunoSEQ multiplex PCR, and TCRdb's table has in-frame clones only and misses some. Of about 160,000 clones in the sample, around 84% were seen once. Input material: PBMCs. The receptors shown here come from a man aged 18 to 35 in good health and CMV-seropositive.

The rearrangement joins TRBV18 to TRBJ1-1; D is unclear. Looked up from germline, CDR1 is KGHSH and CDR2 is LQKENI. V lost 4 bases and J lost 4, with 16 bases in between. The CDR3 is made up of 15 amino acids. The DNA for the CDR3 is TGTGCCAGCTCACAGACGAGGGCACCGAGCACTGAAGCTTTCTTT. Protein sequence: CASSQTRAPSTEAFF.

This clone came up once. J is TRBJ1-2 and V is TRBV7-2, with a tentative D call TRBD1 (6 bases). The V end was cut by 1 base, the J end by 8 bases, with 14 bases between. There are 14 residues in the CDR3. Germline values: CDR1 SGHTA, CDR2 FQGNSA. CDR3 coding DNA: TGTGCCAGCAGCTTAGGGGCAGGGGTTGCGGGCTACACCTTC. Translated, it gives CASSLGAGVAGYTF.

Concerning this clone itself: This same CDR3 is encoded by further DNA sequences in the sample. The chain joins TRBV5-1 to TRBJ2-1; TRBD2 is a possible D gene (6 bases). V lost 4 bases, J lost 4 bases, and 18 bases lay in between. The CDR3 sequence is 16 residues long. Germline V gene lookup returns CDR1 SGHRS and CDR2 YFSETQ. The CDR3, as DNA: TGCGCCAGCAGCCTGGTATGGGCGGGGTCATACAATGAGCAGTTCTTC. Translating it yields CASSLVWAGSYNEQFF.

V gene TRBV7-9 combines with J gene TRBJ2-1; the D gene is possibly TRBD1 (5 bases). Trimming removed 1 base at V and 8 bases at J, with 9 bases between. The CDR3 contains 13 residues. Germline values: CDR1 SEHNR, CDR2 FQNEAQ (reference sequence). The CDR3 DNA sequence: TGTGCCAGCAGCTTAGTAGGGGCGGATGAGCAGTTCTTC. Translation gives CASSLVGADEQFF.

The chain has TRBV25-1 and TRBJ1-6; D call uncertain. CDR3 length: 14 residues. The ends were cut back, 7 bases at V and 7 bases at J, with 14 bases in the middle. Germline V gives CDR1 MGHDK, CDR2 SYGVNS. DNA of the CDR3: TGTGCCAGCAAAGGAGTAAAAGTGAATTCACCCCTCCACTTT. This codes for CASKGVKVNSPLHF.

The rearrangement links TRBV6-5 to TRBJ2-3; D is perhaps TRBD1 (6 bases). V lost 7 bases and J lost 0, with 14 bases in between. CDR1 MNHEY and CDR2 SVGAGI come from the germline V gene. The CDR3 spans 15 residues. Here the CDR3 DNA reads TGTGCCAGCACGGCCGCAGGGGCTAGCACAGATACGCAGTATTTT. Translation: CASTAAGASTDTQYF.

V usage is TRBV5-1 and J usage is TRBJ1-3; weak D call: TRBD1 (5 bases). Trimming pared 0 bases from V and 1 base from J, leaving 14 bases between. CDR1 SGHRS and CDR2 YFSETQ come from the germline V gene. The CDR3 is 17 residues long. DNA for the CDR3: TGCGCCAGCAGCTTGGCCCTAACAGGTTCGTCTGGAAACACCATATATTTT. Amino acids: CASSLALTGSSGNTIYF.

The CDR3 loop reads CASSPGEGQDGYTF. CDR3 sequence (DNA): TGTGCCAGCTCACCAGGGGAGGGCCAAGATGGCTACACCTTC. The V and J genes are TRBV18 and TRBJ1-2; D not resolved. Germline CDR1 reads KGHSH; CDR2 reads LQKENI. The CDR3 has 14 residues. The V gene lost 2 bases and the J gene lost 6 bases, with 13 bases spanning the gap.

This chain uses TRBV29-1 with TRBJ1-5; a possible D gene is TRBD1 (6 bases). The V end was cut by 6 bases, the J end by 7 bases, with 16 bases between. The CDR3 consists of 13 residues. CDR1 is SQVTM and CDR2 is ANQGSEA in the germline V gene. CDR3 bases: TGCAGCGTGCGGCCAGGGGTCGGACAGCCCCAGCATTTT. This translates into CSVRPGVGQPQHF.

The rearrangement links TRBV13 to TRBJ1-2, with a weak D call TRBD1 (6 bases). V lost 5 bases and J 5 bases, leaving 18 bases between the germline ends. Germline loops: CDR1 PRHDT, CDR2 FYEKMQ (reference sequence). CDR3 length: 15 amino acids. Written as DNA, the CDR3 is TGTGCCAGCAGCACCTACTCAGGGGTAGGGTATGGCTACACCTTC. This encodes CASSTYSGVGYGYTF.

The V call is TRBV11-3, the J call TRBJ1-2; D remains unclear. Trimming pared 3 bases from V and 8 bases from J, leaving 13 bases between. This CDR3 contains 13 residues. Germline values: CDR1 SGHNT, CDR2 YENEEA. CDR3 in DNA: TGTGCCAGCAGCTTCAATAACCATCGGGGCTACACCTTC. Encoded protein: CASSFNNHRGYTF.

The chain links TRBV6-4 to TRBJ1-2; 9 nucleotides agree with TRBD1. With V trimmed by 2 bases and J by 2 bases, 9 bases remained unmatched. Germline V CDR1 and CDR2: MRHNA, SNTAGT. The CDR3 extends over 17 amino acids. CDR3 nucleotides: TGTGCCAGCAGTGACCCGAGGACAGGGGAGGGAAACTATGGCTACACCTTC. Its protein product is CASSDPRTGEGNYGYTF.

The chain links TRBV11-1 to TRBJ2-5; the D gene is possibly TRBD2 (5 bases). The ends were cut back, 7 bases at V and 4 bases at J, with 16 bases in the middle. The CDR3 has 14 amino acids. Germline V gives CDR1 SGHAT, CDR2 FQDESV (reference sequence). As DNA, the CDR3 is TGTGCCAGCACCGACGAGGGAGTATCAGAGACCCAGTACTTC. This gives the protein CASTDEGVSETQYF.

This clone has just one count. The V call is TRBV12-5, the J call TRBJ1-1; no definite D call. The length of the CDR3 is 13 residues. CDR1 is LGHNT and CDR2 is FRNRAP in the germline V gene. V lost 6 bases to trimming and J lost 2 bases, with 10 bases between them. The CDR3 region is CASGPPPNTEAFF. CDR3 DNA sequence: TGTGCTAGTGGCCCCCCTCCCAACACTGAAGCTTTCTTT.

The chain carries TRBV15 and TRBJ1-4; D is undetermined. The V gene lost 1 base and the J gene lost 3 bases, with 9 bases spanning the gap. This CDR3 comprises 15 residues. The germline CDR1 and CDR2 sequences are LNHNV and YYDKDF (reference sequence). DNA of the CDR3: TGTGCCACCAGCAGAGTAGGAGGTTCTAATGAAAAACTGTTTTTT. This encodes CATSRVGGSNEKLFF.

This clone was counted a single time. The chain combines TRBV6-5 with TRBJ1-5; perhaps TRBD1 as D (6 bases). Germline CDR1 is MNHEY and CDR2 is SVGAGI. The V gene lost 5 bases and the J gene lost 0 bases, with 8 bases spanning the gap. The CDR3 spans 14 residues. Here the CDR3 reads CASSPDSSNQPQHF. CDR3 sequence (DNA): TGTGCCAGCAGTCCGGACAGTAGCAATCAGCCCCAGCATTTT.

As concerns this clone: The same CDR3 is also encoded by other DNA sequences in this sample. The CDR3 reads CASSEAGTYEQYF. CDR3 sequence (DNA): TGTGCCAGCAGTGAAGCGGGCACCTACGAGCAGTACTTC. J is TRBJ2-7 and V is TRBV2; no clear D. Trimming removed 0 bases from V and 2 bases from J, with 5 bases in between. The germline gives CDR1 SNHLY, CDR2 FYNNEI. This CDR3 has 13 residues.

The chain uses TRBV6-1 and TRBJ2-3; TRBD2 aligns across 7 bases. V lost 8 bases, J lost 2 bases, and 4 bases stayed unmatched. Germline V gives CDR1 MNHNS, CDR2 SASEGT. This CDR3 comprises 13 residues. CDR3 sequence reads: CASGAGVTDTQYF. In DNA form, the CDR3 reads TGTGCCAGCGGGGCGGGGGTCACAGATACGCAGTATTTT.

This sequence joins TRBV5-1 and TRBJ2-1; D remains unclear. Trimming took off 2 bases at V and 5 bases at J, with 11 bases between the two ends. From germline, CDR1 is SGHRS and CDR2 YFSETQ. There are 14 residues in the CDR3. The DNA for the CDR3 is TGCGCCAGCAGCTTAACAGCCTACAACAATGAGCAGTTCTTC. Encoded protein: CASSLTAYNNEQFF.

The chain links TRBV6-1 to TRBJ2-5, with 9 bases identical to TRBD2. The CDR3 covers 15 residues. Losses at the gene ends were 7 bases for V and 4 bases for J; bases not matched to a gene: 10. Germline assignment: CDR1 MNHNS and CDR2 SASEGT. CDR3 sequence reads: CASTSQAGGLETQYF. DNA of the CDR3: TGTGCCAGCACCAGCCAAGCGGGGGGTCTAGAGACCCAGTACTTC.

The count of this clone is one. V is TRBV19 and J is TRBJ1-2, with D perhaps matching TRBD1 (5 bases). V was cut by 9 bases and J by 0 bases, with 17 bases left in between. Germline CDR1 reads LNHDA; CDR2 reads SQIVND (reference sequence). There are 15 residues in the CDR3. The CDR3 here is CASRAGLPSNYGYTF. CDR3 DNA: TGTGCCAGCCGAGCAGGGTTACCTTCTAACTATGGCTACACCTTC.

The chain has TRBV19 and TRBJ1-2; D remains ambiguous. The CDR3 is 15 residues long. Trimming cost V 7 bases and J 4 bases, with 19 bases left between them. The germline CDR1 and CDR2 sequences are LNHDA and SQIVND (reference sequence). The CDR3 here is CASNMDAWTTYGYTF. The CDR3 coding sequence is TGTGCCAGTAACATGGATGCCTGGACTACCTATGGCTACACCTTC.

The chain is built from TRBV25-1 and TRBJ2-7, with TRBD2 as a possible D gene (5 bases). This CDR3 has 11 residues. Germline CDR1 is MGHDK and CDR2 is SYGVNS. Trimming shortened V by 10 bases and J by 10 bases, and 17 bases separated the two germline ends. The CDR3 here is CATRTGSRQYF. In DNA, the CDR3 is TGTGCCACTCGAACGGGGTCGCGACAGTACTTC.

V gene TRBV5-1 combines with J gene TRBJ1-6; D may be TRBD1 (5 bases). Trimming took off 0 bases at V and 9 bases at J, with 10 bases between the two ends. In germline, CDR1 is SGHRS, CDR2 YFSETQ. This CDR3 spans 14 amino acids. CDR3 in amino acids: CASSLEGNGSPLHF. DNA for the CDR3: TGCGCCAGCAGCTTGGAGGGGAACGGTTCACCCCTCCACTTT.

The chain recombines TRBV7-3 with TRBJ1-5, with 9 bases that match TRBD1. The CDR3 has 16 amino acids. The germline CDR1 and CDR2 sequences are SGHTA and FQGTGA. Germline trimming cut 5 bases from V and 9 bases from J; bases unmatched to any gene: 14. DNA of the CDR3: TGTGCCAGCAGCAATCATTCACAGGGGGCGCAACGGCCCCAGCATTTT. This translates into CASSNHSQGAQRPQHF.

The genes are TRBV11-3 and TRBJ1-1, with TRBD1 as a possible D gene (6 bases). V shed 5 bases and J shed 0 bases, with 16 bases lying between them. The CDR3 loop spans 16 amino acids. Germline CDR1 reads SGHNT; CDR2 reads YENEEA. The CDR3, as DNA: TGTGCCAGCAGCCTCCCCGTGGGGGCGATGAACACTGAAGCTTTCTTT. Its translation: CASSLPVGAMNTEAFF.

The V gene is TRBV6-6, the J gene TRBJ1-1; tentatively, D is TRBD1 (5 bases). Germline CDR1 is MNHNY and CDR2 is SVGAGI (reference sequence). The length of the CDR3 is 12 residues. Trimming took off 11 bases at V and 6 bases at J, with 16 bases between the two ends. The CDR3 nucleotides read TGTGCCTCGGGGGGTGTCGTGCCTGAAGCTTTCTTT. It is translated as CASGGVVPEAFF.

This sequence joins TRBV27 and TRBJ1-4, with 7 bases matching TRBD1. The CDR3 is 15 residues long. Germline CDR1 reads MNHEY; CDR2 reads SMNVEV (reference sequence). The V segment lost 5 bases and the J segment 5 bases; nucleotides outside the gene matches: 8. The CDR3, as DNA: TGTGCCAGCAGTAGACAGGGACCTCGAAATGAAAAACTGTTTTTT. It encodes CASSRQGPRNEKLFF.